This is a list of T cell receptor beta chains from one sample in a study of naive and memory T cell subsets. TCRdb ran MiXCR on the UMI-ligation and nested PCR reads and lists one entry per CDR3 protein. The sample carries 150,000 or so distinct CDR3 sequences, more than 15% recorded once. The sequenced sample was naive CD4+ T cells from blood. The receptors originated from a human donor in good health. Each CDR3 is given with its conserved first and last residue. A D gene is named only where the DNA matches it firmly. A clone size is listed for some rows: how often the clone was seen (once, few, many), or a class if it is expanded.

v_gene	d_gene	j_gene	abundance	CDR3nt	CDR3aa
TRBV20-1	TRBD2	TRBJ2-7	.	TGCAGTGCTAGGGGGGCTAGCGGGAGTCGGGGCGAGCAGTACTTC	CSARGASGSRGEQYF
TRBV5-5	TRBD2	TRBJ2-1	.	TGTGTCAGCAGCTTGATGGGCGGGAGGGGTAATGAGCAGTTCTTC	CVSSLMGGRGNEQFF
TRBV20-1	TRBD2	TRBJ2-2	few	TGCAGTGCTCATGTAGCGGGATTGACCGGGGAGCTGTTTTTT	CSAHVAGLTGELFF
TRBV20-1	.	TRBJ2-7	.	TGCAGTGCTAGAGTTAGTGGCGCCACGTCGGGGCAGTACTTC	CSARVSGATSGQYF
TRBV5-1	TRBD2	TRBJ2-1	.	TGCGCCAGCAGCTTGGTGCTAGCGGGAGGTGACAATGAGCAGTTCTTC	CASSLVLAGGDNEQFF
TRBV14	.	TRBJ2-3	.	TGTGCCAGCAGCCCAGGGAGAACGCAGTATTTT	CASSPGRTQYF
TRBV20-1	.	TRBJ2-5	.	TGCAGTGCTAGGGGGGGCGGCCAAGAGACCCAGTACTTC	CSARGGGQETQYF
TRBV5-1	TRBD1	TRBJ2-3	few	TGCGCCAGCAGCTCCGGGACAGTGAACACAGATACGCAGTATTTT	CASSSGTVNTDTQYF
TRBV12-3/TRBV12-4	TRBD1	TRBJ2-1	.	TGTGCCAGCAGTCTCCCCGGGACAGGGAGATTGAATGAGCAGTTCTTC	CASSLPGTGRLNEQFF
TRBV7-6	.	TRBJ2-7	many	TGTGCCAGCAGCTTTTTATCTTCACAGATCCACTACGAGCAGTACTTC	CASSFLSSQIHYEQYF
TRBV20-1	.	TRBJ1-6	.	TGCAGTGCGCCGACAGCCGGGCCCCTCCACTTT	CSAPTAGPLHF
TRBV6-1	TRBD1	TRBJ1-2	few	TGTGCCAGCAGTGAACCGGGACAGCCAATCTATGGCTACACCTTC	CASSEPGQPIYGYTF
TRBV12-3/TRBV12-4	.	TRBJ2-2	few	TGTGCCAGCAGGGAAGAAACCGGGGAGCTGTTTTTT	CASREETGELFF
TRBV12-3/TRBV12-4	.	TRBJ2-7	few	TGTGCCAGCAGTTTAGCGCCTGGCAGGGGACGTTACGAGCAGTACTTC	CASSLAPGRGRYEQYF
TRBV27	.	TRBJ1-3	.	TGTGCCAGCAGTCCCTACATTTCGACGGGATCTGGAAACACCATATATTTT	CASSPYISTGSGNTIYF